This T cell receptor (beta chain) was sequenced in a study of T cells after posttransplantation cyclophosphamide (dated by TCRdb to the mid-2010s). For the wider study: Using TRB sequencing, the study followed how the T cell repertoire reconstituted after myeloablative bone marrow transplantation in which posttransplantation cyclophosphamide served as GVHD prophylaxis. Because TRA and TRB clonality correlated tightly in several samples, later TCR analyses were limited to TRB. Blood from all 35 or so PTCy patients with 1-year posttransplant specimens was subjected to TRB sequencing. Antigen receptor sequencing was done on samples from about 38 PTCy-treated patients and from roughly 15 related bone marrow donors of those patients. Public TRB sequences were searched against a database of over 3,600 sequences associated with responses to pathogens, tumor antigens, self-antigens and alloantigens. In 3 patients, up to about 3 additional blood samples taken between 2 and 5.2 years after transplant also underwent TRB sequencing, as did pretransplant blood from several patients. Overall study outcomes, separate from this receptor: At 1-2 months, donor-recipient similarity was low but rose over the first year, and the later blood repertoires were often dominated by donor CD8+ memory clones. Across the 45 or so patients, TRB clonality was highly associated with recipient CMV seropositivity and CMV reactivation, and diversity with PTCy was similar to that in the CNI/methotrexate controls. The TRB repertoires of T cells infiltrating skin or the GI tract showed only limited overlap with the TRB repertoires found in blood.

Genomic DNA was the input for TRB sequencing, which was run either with the immunoSEQ assay at survey resolution or with the hsTCRB kit. For the original study's pipeline: Initial read processing used immunoSEQ software, and repertoire analyses used the LymphoSeq R package. Clonality was calculated as 1 minus normalized Shannon entropy, and the Gini coefficient was also calculated for each TRB dataset. Phenotypes of unsorted samples were inferred by mapping TRB sequences from sorted subsets of the recipient or donor onto unsorted samples of the same recipient. TCRdb took over this immuneACCESS table, retaining in-frame rearrangements with V and J assigned. Such tables are incomplete; in checked studies, under half of the missing clones stem from an unresolved V gene, and the remainder is unexplained. Clone size and V and J calls were adopted from that table, with D and trimming inferred from the DNA. The sample contains 20,000 to 25,000 clones, about 90% of them found a single time. The ten largest clones represent approximately 8% of the sample.

Comments on this clone: The target of this receptor is not known. The input lacks base qualities; no much larger clone sits a single base away.

The germline V gene supplies CDR1 MGHRA and CDR2 YSYEKL. V and J are trimmed by 2 bases and 7 bases, and the gene matches miss 3 bases of the junction. From cysteine to phenylalanine, the CDR3 is 15 amino acids long. Here the CDR3 DNA is all that survives: 45 bases in frame from base 1. The control group consisted of roughly 10 patients who received myeloablative marrow transplants with methotrexate plus a calcineurin inhibitor and who were sampled 1 year after transplant. Mononuclear cells from peripheral blood and bone marrow were separated by Ficoll-Hypaque density centrifugation and then cryopreserved.

The V gene is TRBV4-1 and the J gene is TRBJ2-1; a stretch of 12 junction bases matches TRBD2. This receptor was obtained from a female patient aged 50-59 years who received an allogeneic stem cell transplant from an unrelated donor, was CMV-positive, and had chronic GVHD only. The graft donor may be the source of some T cells after a transplant. Sequences were derived from PBMCs, sampled after an allogeneic stem cell transplant with a calcineurin inhibitor and methotrexate. The DNA is TGCGCCAGCAGCCAAATAGGACTAGCGGGAAATGAGCAGTTCTTC. This gives the protein CASSQIGLAGNEQFF.